The 17 T cell receptor beta chains below were found in one sample sequenced in a study of shared clonotypes between healthy human individuals. Produced via immunoSEQ multiplex PCR; TCRdb's table is partial and in-frame only. The profile covers about 1.5 million clones, with approximately 97% appearing a single time and approximately 1.2% taken by the ten largest. The sample taken for sequencing was naive CD4+ T cells sorted from blood. Subset defined: CD45RA+ positively selected. Receptor source: a man younger than 45 in good health.

The chain joins TRBV19 to TRBJ2-6; no definite D call. Germline assignment: CDR1 LNHDA and CDR2 SQIVND (reference sequence). The CDR3 consists of 16 residues. Between the trimmed V and J ends, which lost 4 bases and 0 bases, there was a span of 10 bases. The CDR3 region is CASSTQQVSGANVLTF. CDR3 coding DNA: TGTGCCAGTAGTACGCAGCAGGTCTCTGGGGCCAACGTCCTGACTTTC.

V usage is TRBV5-4 and J usage is TRBJ2-1; D might be TRBD1 (6 bases). Per the germline V gene, CDR1 is SGHNT and CDR2 is YYREEE (reference sequence). This CDR3 contains 17 residues. V was clipped by 4 bases and J by 6 bases, with 23 bases between them. The CDR3 sequence is CASSPSGASYLRNEQFF. CDR3 nucleotides: TGTGCCAGCAGCCCGTCAGGGGCTAGTTACTTACGCAATGAGCAGTTCTTC.

The chain has TRBV18 and TRBJ1-1; D gene ambiguous. The CDR3 sequence is 13 residues long. Trimming pared 0 bases from V and 7 bases from J, leaving 9 bases between. From germline, CDR1 is KGHSH and CDR2 LQKENI. The CDR3 region has the DNA TGTGCCAGCTCACCACCCAGCCAGGTTGAAGCTTTCTTT. It translates to CASSPPSQVEAFF.

V usage is TRBV21-1 and J usage is TRBJ2-7; the table's D call, TRBD2, was not checked against the DNA. TRBV21-1 represents a pseudogene. This CDR3 contains 14 residues. The CDR3 sequence is CASIKCAGDYEQYF. For the CDR3, the DNA is TGTGCCAGCATAAAATGCGCGGGAGACTACGAGCAGTACTTC.

The chain couples TRBV6-5 to TRBJ2-3, with unresolved D. The CDR3 is made up of 13 amino acids. Looked up from germline, CDR1 is MNHEY and CDR2 is SVGAGI. Trimming removed 5 bases from V and 6 bases from J, with 12 bases in between. The CDR3 bases are TGTGCCAGCAGTGCCACTTGGAGCGATACGCAGTATTTT. Residues: CASSATWSDTQYF.

The rearrangement links TRBV10-2 to TRBJ1-5; TRBD1 matches at 9 bases. J was trimmed by 3 bases and V by 6 bases; bases with no gene match: 9. Germline values: CDR1 WSHSY, CDR2 SAAADI. This CDR3 has 16 amino acids. The DNA for the CDR3 is TGCGCCAGCAGCCCTGAGGGGACAGGGAACAATCAGCCCCAGCATTTT. Residues: CASSPEGTGNNQPQHF.

This clone was detected only once. The V call is TRBV10-3, the J call TRBJ2-1; TRBD2 agrees at 9 bases. Germline CDR1 reads ENHRY; CDR2 reads SYGVKD. The CDR3 runs to 14 residues. V lost 8 bases to trimming and J lost 7 bases; unmatched junction nucleotides: 9. CDR3 sequence reads: CAIFGGRDGNEQFF. The DNA of the CDR3 is TGTGCCATCTTTGGCGGGAGGGATGGGAATGAGCAGTTCTTC.

The J gene is TRBJ1-3, the V gene TRBV7-6; weak D call: TRBD1 (6 bases). The CDR3 has 16 amino acids. With 3 bases removed from V and 1 base from J, the gap between germline ends came to 13 bases. CDR1 is SGHVS, CDR2 FNYEAQ, per germline. CDR3 in DNA: TGTGCCAGCAGCTTGCGGGGGGGCGCATCTGGAAACACCATATATTTT. It codes for CASSLRGGASGNTIYF.

This chain links TRBV10-2 with TRBJ2-7; D remains unclear. Between the trimmed V and J ends, which lost 8 bases and 0 bases, there was a span of 14 bases. The germline V gene has CDR1 WSHSY and CDR2 SAAADI. There are 14 residues in the CDR3. The CDR3 here is CASAHSQSSYEQYF. The CDR3 DNA is TGCGCCAGCGCACACAGTCAGAGCTCCTACGAGCAGTACTTC.

V gene TRBV28 combines with J gene TRBJ2-6; D gene uncertain. V was cut by 5 bases and J by 1 base, with 15 bases left in between. This CDR3 region has 17 residues. CDR1 MDHEN and CDR2 SYDVKM come from the germline V gene. This CDR3 reads CASSPTPPSSGANVLTF. Written as DNA, the CDR3 is TGTGCCAGCAGTCCGACCCCCCCTAGTTCTGGGGCCAACGTCCTGACTTTC.

The V and J genes are TRBV4-1 and TRBJ1-5; TRBD1 matches 11 bases. Germline values: CDR1 MGHRA, CDR2 YSYEKL. Trimming at V came to 1 base and at J to 2 bases, leaving 4 bases not matched to a gene. CDR3 size: 17 residues. The CDR3 DNA reads TGCGCCAGCAGCCAAGGGGGACAGGGGGATCGCAATCAGCCCCAGCATTTT. This translates into CASSQGGQGDRNQPQHF.

V gene TRBV10-1 combines with J gene TRBJ2-1, with D perhaps TRBD2 (5 bases). V lost 0 bases, J lost 6 bases, and 12 bases lay in between. CDR3 length equals 15 residues. Germline CDR1 and CDR2: WNHNN and SYGVQD (reference sequence). CDR3 sequence (DNA): TGCGCCAGCAGTGAGTCTAGGAGGTTCCCCAATGAGCAGTTCTTC. This translates into CASSESRRFPNEQFF.

The chain recombines TRBV19 with TRBJ2-1; 9 bases fit TRBD2. CDR3 length: 15 residues. Per the germline V gene, CDR1 is LNHDA and CDR2 is SQIVND (reference sequence). After removal of 2 bases from V and 6 bases from J, the junction contained 5 bases not matched to a gene. The CDR3 region is CASSISGTSLNEQFF. Written as DNA, the CDR3 is TGTGCCAGTAGTATATCCGGGACTAGCCTCAATGAGCAGTTCTTC.

The chain is built from TRBV7-9 and TRBJ2-5; TRBD1 agrees at 7 bases. The germline gives CDR1 SEHNR, CDR2 FQNEAQ (reference sequence). Germline trimming cut 5 bases from V and 5 bases from J; bases unmatched to any gene: 8. CDR3 size: 14 residues. CDR3 nucleotides: TGTGCCAGCAGCCCAGGGGGTAAACAGGAGACCCAGTACTTC. Residues: CASSPGGKQETQYF.

DNA for the CDR3: TGTGCCAGCAATAAGAGCCCGATCAACTATGGCTACACCTTC. Residues: CASNKSPINYGYTF. The chain is built from TRBV2 and TRBJ1-2; D is ambiguous. Deletions cut 7 bases from V and 2 bases from J, with 14 bases between. Germline-derived CDR1 and CDR2 are SNHLY and FYNNEI. The CDR3 spans 14 residues.

The CDR3 bases are TGTGCCAGCAGCCCACTGTCCTACGAGCAGTACTTC. This codes for CASSPLSYEQYF. The chain has TRBV5-8 and TRBJ2-7; D remains ambiguous. Germline-derived CDR1 and CDR2 are SGHTS and YDEGEE. Trimming stripped 4 bases from V and 1 base from J, with 6 bases between. This CDR3 comprises 12 residues. Full variable domain (rest looked up from reference TRBV5-8 and TRBJ2-7): EAGVTQSPTHLIKTRGQQATLRCSPISGHTSVYWYQQALGLGLQFLLWYDEGEERNRGNFPPRFSGRQFPNYSSELNVNALELEDSALYLCASSPLSYEQYFGPGTRLTVT.

The chain has TRBV9 and TRBJ2-1, with D uncertain. CDR3 length: 17 amino acids. The germline gives CDR1 SGDLS, CDR2 YYNGEE. The germline V and J ends were trimmed by 1 base and 0 bases, with 14 bases remaining between them. CDR3 DNA sequence: TGTGCCAGCAGCGTAATCGATGGATTAAGCTCCTACAATGAGCAGTTCTTC. Residues: CASSVIDGLSSYNEQFF.